Listed here are 17 T cell receptor beta chains from one sample, sequenced in a study of blood T cell repertoires in COVID-19. Method: immunoSEQ multiplex PCR; TCRdb's copy keeps in-frame clones and lacks some. The sample includes approximately 180,000 clones, more than 75% of them seen just once. The material sequenced was PBMCs or T cells enriched from blood (not recorded which). The receptors shown here come from a human donor with acute COVID-19. The donor label of this sample is uncertain.

Worth noting for this clone: Additional DNA sequences in this sample encode the identical CDR3. This sequence joins TRBV5-1 and TRBJ2-3; 7 bases match TRBD1. CDR1 is SGHRS, CDR2 YFSETQ, per germline. CDR3 length: 15 residues. The V and J ends lost 0 bases and 1 base, in that order; junction bases with no gene match: 2. In nucleotides, the CDR3 is TGCGCCAGCAGCTTGGGACAGGGAGGCACAGATACGCAGTATTTT. This sequence encodes CASSLGQGGTDTQYF.

The rearrangement uses TRBV3-1 (or the pseudogene TRBV3-2) and TRBJ2-1; possible D gene TRBD1, 5 bases. The CDR3 covers 13 residues. The germline V gene encodes CDR1 LGHDT and CDR2 YNNKEL (reference sequence). V shed 1 base and J shed 8 bases, with 9 bases lying between them. In DNA form, the CDR3 reads TGTGCCAGCAGCCAAGCAGGGATCCATGAGCAGTTCTTC. It translates to CASSQAGIHEQFF.

The V and J genes are TRBV6-5 and TRBJ1-2, with D possibly being TRBD1 (6 bases). This CDR3 spans 15 amino acids. With 6 bases removed from V and 0 bases from J, the gap between germline ends came to 14 bases. Germline V gene sequence: CDR1 MNHEY, CDR2 SVGAGI. The CDR3 DNA sequence: TGTGCCAGCAGAACAGGGACCTTTACTAACTATGGCTACACCTTC. As protein: CASRTGTFTNYGYTF.

V usage is TRBV5-1 and J usage is TRBJ2-7, with D perhaps TRBD1 (5 bases). The CDR3 totals 12 residues. CDR1 is SGHRS, CDR2 YFSETQ, per germline. V shed 2 bases and J shed 6 bases, with 9 bases lying between them. Written as DNA, the CDR3 is TGCGCCAGCAGCTTTGACAGTCCCGAGCAGTACTTC. Amino acid sequence: CASSFDSPEQYF. Using reference TRBV5-1 and TRBJ2-7 for the parts outside the CDR3, the full variable domain is KAGVTQTPRYLIKTRGQQVTLSCSPISGHRSVSWYQQTPGQGLQFLFEYFSETQRNKGNFPGRFSGRQFSNSRSEMNVSTLELGDSALYLCASSFDSPEQYFGPGTRLTVT.

This chain joins TRBV7-9 and TRBJ1-6; D might be TRBD1 (5 bases). This CDR3 is 17 amino acids long. Trimming stripped 4 bases from V and 0 bases from J, with 13 bases between. Per the germline V gene, CDR1 is SEHNR and CDR2 is FQNEAQ (reference sequence). The CDR3 sequence is CASSSQGWSSYNSPLHF. CDR3 coding DNA: TGTGCCAGCAGCTCCCAGGGATGGAGCTCCTATAATTCACCCCTCCACTTT.

The V call is TRBV7-2, the J call TRBJ2-1; the match to TRBD2 covers 7 bases. The germline V gene encodes CDR1 SGHTA and CDR2 FQGNSA. J was trimmed by 2 bases and V by 5 bases; bases with no gene match: 6. This CDR3 spans 15 amino acids. Here the CDR3 reads CASSPLAVTYNEQFF. The DNA of the CDR3 is TGTGCCAGCAGCCCTCTAGCGGTAACCTACAATGAGCAGTTCTTC.

This clone occurred a few times. J is TRBJ1-5 and V is TRBV19; tentative D call: TRBD1 (5 bases). Germline V gene data show CDR1 as LNHDA and CDR2 as SQIVND (reference sequence). V was cut by 6 bases and J by 4 bases, with 13 bases left in between. CDR3 length: 14 amino acids. The DNA for the CDR3 is TGTGCCAGTAGCGGACAAGCCGTTAATCAGCCCCAGCATTTT. It translates to CASSGQAVNQPQHF. Full variable domain (rest looked up from reference TRBV19 and TRBJ1-5): DGGITQSPKYLFRKEGQNVTLSCEQNLNHDAMYWYRQDPGQGLRLIYYSQIVNDFQKGDIAEGYSVSREKKESFPLTVTSAQKNPTAFYLCASSGQAVNQPQHFGDGTRLSIL.

This chain uses TRBV6-6 with TRBJ1-6; 7 nucleotides match TRBD1. V lost 6 bases, J lost 7 bases, and 9 bases stayed unmatched. The CDR3 runs 15 residues. The V gene's germline CDR1 is MNHNY and CDR2 SVGAGI (reference sequence). The CDR3 reads CASSEPGTENSPLHF. The CDR3 DNA sequence: TGTGCCAGCAGCGAGCCCGGGACAGAAAATTCACCCCTCCACTTT.

This clone turned up a few times. The genes are TRBV7-9 and TRBJ2-6; the D is unclear. In germline, CDR1 is SEHNR, CDR2 FQNEAQ (reference sequence). V was cut by 5 bases and J by 2 bases, with 7 bases left in between. The CDR3 is 14 amino acids. CDR3 loop: CASSPTAGANVLTF. CDR3 nucleotide sequence: TGTGCCAGCAGCCCTACGGCTGGGGCCAACGTCCTGACTTTC.

The rearrangement joins TRBV30 to TRBJ1-3; no firm D call. The germline V gene encodes CDR1 GTSNPN and CDR2 SVGIG (reference sequence). This CDR3 has 13 amino acids. With 2 bases removed from V and 0 bases from J, the gap between germline ends came to 5 bases. The CDR3 region is CAWSKHSGNTIYF. The CDR3 coding sequence is TGTGCCTGGAGTAAACACTCTGGAAACACCATATATTTT.

The sample holds one count of this clone. The chain joins TRBV7-9 to TRBJ1-1; 7 nucleotides align to TRBD1. Germline trimming cut 0 bases from V and 8 bases from J; bases unmatched to any gene: 3. The CDR3 runs to 13 residues. The germline gives CDR1 SEHNR, CDR2 FQNEAQ (reference sequence). CDR3 nucleotide sequence: TGTGCCAGCAGCTTAGCGACAGGGCCAGAAGCTTTCTTT. It specifies CASSLATGPEAFF.

The genes are TRBV14 and TRBJ2-3; maybe TRBD1 (5 bases). Trimming pared 3 bases from V and 3 bases from J, leaving 10 bases between. This CDR3 is 14 amino acids long. Per germline, CDR1 SGHDN and CDR2 FVKESK. The CDR3 reads CASSQFKGTDTQYF. The CDR3 region has the DNA TGTGCCAGCAGCCAGTTTAAGGGGACAGATACGCAGTATTTT. The whole variable domain, filled in from reference TRBV14 and TRBJ2-3, reads EAGVTQFPSHSVIEKGQTVTLRCDPISGHDNLYWYRRVMGKEIKFLLHFVKESKQDESGMPNNRFLAERTGGTYSTLKVQPAELEDSGVYFCASSQFKGTDTQYFGPGTRLTVL.

The V gene is TRBV5-6, the J gene TRBJ2-3; no clear D. Between the trimmed V and J ends, which lost 0 bases and 5 bases, there was a span of 10 bases. The CDR3 extends over 14 amino acids. Per the germline V gene, CDR1 is SGHDT and CDR2 is YYEEEE. CDR3 DNA: TGTGCCAGCAGCTTGGACAGCTTGGGAGATACGCAGTATTTT. This gives the protein CASSLDSLGDTQYF.

Here the CDR3 DNA reads TGTGCCAGCAGTGAAGGACGGGAAAAGGGGTATTTT. It yields the protein CASSEGREKGYF. This chain uses TRBV2 with TRBJ2-3; D perhaps matches TRBD2 (5 bases). CDR3 length: 12 residues. Germline V gene lookup returns CDR1 SNHLY and CDR2 FYNNEI. V was trimmed by 1 base and J by 14 bases, leaving 13 bases between them.

This clone came up a few times. The chain joins TRBV19 to TRBJ1-5, with a weak D call TRBD1 (5 bases). This CDR3 region has 16 residues. Germline V gives CDR1 LNHDA, CDR2 SQIVND (reference sequence). The V gene lost 4 bases and the J gene lost 0 bases, with 13 bases spanning the gap. The CDR3 protein is CASSTRDRNSNQPQHF. Written as DNA, the CDR3 is TGTGCCAGTAGTACACGCGACAGAAATAGCAATCAGCCCCAGCATTTT.

V is TRBV7-9 and J is TRBJ2-2, with a weak D call TRBD1 (6 bases). Germline V CDR1 and CDR2: SEHNR, FQNEAQ (reference sequence). V was trimmed by 5 bases and J by 4 bases, leaving 11 bases between them. The CDR3 totals 14 residues. The CDR3 region is CASSRWTVTGELFF. In nucleotides, the CDR3 is TGTGCCAGCAGCAGATGGACAGTCACCGGGGAGCTGTTTTTT.

The rearrangement links TRBV27 to TRBJ1-1, with 10 nucleotides matching TRBD1. This CDR3 has 16 amino acids. The germline V gene encodes CDR1 MNHEY and CDR2 SMNVEV (reference sequence). With 5 bases clipped from V and 4 bases from J, the junction kept 10 bases outside the gene matches. The CDR3 sequence: CASSLLRTGGSTEAFF. CDR3 DNA sequence: TGTGCCAGCAGTCTCCTCCGGACAGGGGGGAGCACTGAAGCTTTCTTT.